The entry below describes one T cell receptor beta chain. This sample stems from a study of cytomegalovirus exposure and HLA in healthy donors. Per germline, CDR1 MDHEN and CDR2 SYDVKM. Trimming at V came to 6 bases and at J to 1 base, leaving 4 bases not matched to a gene. This CDR3 comprises 14 residues. The PCR had 60 Vbeta and 13 Jbeta primers. Repertoires were generated with immunoSEQ multiplex PCR, while TCRdb's copy carries only in-frame clones and drops some. Found here are 150,000 to 200,000 clones, 80% of them singletons; the top ten hold approximately 15%. Specimen: PBMCs. The receptor's source is a woman aged 35 to 49 in good health and CMV-seronegative. V usage is TRBV28 and J usage is TRBJ1-1; 8 nucleotides match TRBD1. CDR3 sequence reads: CASRGGQGNTEAFF. CDR3 coding DNA: TGTGCCAGCAGGGGAGGACAGGGGAACACTGAAGCTTTCTTT.